One sample yielded the 14 T cell receptor beta chains listed below, sequenced in a study of cytomegalovirus exposure and HLA in healthy donors. PCR involved 60 Vbeta and 13 Jbeta primers. TCRdb keeps only in-frame clones here, not all; method: immunoSEQ multiplex PCR. The repertoire holds 65,000 to 95,000 clones, with 65% to 85% as singletons. Material for sequencing was PBMCs. These receptors were taken from a man in his sixties or seventies in good health and CMV-seronegative.

The chain combines TRBV28 with TRBJ1-1, with 9 bases aligning to TRBD1. CDR3 size: 13 residues. CDR1 and CDR2 from the germline V gene are MDHEN and SYDVKM. Trimming removed 11 bases from V and 5 bases from J; junction bases left unmatched: 9. CDR3 protein: CAGDPGQGTEAFF. Here the CDR3 DNA reads TGTGCCGGCGACCCGGGACAGGGAACTGAAGCTTTCTTT.

The J gene is TRBJ2-7, the V gene TRBV5-1; tentatively, D is TRBD1 (5 bases). Germline CDR1 and CDR2: SGHRS and YFSETQ. This CDR3 comprises 13 residues. Trimming took off 3 bases at V and 2 bases at J, with 9 bases between the two ends. Here the CDR3 reads CASSWTPTYEQYF. The CDR3 nucleotides read TGCGCCAGCAGCTGGACACCCACCTACGAGCAGTACTTC.

This chain connects TRBV19 to TRBJ2-5; 8 positions match TRBD1. CDR3 length: 15 amino acids. The germline CDR1 and CDR2 sequences are LNHDA and SQIVND (reference sequence). Trimming cost V 4 bases and J 5 bases; bases outside gene matches: 9. CDR3: CASSSQTGVGETQYF. DNA of the CDR3: TGTGCCAGTAGTAGTCAGACAGGGGTAGGGGAGACCCAGTACTTC.

The chain recombines TRBV19 with TRBJ2-1, with D perhaps matching TRBD1 (5 bases). This CDR3 is built from 11 residues. V was clipped by 9 bases and J by 8 bases, with 11 bases between them. CDR1 is LNHDA and CDR2 is SQIVND in the germline V gene (reference sequence). In DNA, the CDR3 is TGTGCCAGCACAGTAGGGGATGAGCAGTTCTTC. Protein product: CASTVGDEQFF.

This chain links TRBV9 with TRBJ2-7; 14 bases fit TRBD2. The CDR3 has 15 amino acids. Germline V gene data show CDR1 as SGDLS and CDR2 as YYNGEE. Unmatched junction bases numbered 3, after V lost 2 bases and J lost 5 bases. The CDR3 is CASSVGLAGEDEQYF. In DNA form, the CDR3 reads TGTGCCAGCAGCGTGGGACTAGCGGGAGAGGACGAGCAGTACTTC.

The chain employs TRBV18 and TRBJ2-7; 7 nucleotides agree with TRBD1. V lost 3 bases and J lost 5; bases outside the gene matches: 7. Germline V gives CDR1 KGHSH, CDR2 LQKENI. This CDR3 has 14 residues. CDR3: CASSPSQGRNEQYF. Written as DNA, the CDR3 is TGTGCCAGCTCACCTTCACAGGGGAGAAACGAGCAGTACTTC.

The J gene is TRBJ1-2, the V gene TRBV7-9; TRBD1 agrees at 10 bases. Germline V gene lookup returns CDR1 SEHNR and CDR2 FQNEAQ (reference sequence). Trimming cost V 5 bases and J 4 bases; bases outside gene matches: 7. This CDR3 is 15 amino acids long. CDR3 sequence: CASSASGTGVYGYTF. The CDR3 region has the DNA TGTGCCAGCAGCGCTTCCGGGACAGGGGTCTATGGCTACACCTTC.

The CDR3 DNA reads TGTGCCAGCAGGCAGACAGGGACCTACTCTGGAAACACCATATATTTT. Residues: CASRQTGTYSGNTIYF. The rearrangement joins TRBV6-6 to TRBJ1-3; TRBD1 aligns across 7 bases. CDR3 length equals 16 residues. Unmatched junction bases numbered 8, after V lost 6 bases and J lost 0 bases. Per germline, CDR1 MNHNY and CDR2 SVGAGI (reference sequence).

The chain links TRBV7-2 to TRBJ2-1; D gene ambiguous. The V end lost 5 bases, the J end lost 12 bases, and 20 bases lay between the germline ends. Per the germline V gene, CDR1 is SGHTA and CDR2 is FQGNSA. The CDR3 extends over 14 amino acids. CDR3 DNA sequence: TGTGCCAGCAGCCGTTTGCTTAGCTCGGGTGGGCAGTTCTTC. The encoded protein is CASSRLLSSGGQFF.

The chain has TRBV9 and TRBJ2-2, with TRBD1 matching over 7 bases. The CDR3 has 15 amino acids. Unmatched junction bases numbered 4, after V lost 0 bases and J lost 5 bases. Germline assignment: CDR1 SGDLS and CDR2 YYNGEE. In DNA, the CDR3 is TGTGCCAGCAGCGTAGTTCAGGGGGTTACCGGGGAGCTGTTTTTT. Translation gives CASSVVQGVTGELFF.

This clone was counted only a few times. The gene calls are TRBV6-1 and TRBJ1-5, with unresolved D. Trimming took 2 bases from V and 0 from J, leaving 2 bases between them. The CDR3 is 13 residues long. CDR1 and CDR2 from the germline V gene are MNHNS and SASEGT. Here the CDR3 reads CASSEYSNQPQHF. CDR3 nucleotides: TGTGCCAGCAGTGAATATAGCAATCAGCCCCAGCATTTT.

The chain employs TRBV15 and TRBJ1-6, with TRBD1 matching 10 bases. With 1 base clipped from V and 0 bases from J, the junction kept 6 bases outside the gene matches. In germline, CDR1 is LNHNV, CDR2 YYDKDF (reference sequence). This CDR3 is 19 amino acids long. The CDR3 here is CATSRARGQGSSYNSPLHF. DNA of the CDR3: TGTGCCACCAGCAGAGCACGGGGACAGGGGAGCTCCTATAATTCACCCCTCCACTTT.

The rearrangement links TRBV6-6 to TRBJ2-4, with D possibly matching TRBD1 (6 bases). Germline lookup yields CDR1 MNHNY and CDR2 SVGAGI (reference sequence). The V end lost 6 bases, the J end lost 0 bases, and 15 bases lay between the germline ends. The CDR3 totals 16 residues. This CDR3 is CASSRQETLAKNIQYF. The DNA of the CDR3 is TGTGCCAGCAGCCGACAGGAGACCTTAGCCAAAAACATTCAGTACTTC.

The V gene is TRBV4-3, the J gene TRBJ1-1, with 8 positions matching TRBD1. After removal of 0 bases from V and 4 bases from J, the junction contained 7 bases not matched to a gene. The CDR3 sequence is 16 residues long. Germline lookup yields CDR1 LGHNA and CDR2 YSLEER. This CDR3 is CASSQDGTGTATEAFF. CDR3 DNA: TGCGCCAGCAGCCAAGATGGGACAGGAACCGCCACTGAAGCTTTCTTT.